One TCR beta chain is described in this entry. The antigen is unknown. J gave up 8 bases and V 1 base, and 0 bases lay outside the gene matches. This CDR3 spans 14 amino acids. Germline V gene data show CDR1 as KGHDR and CDR2 as SFDVKD. This sample is part of a study of molecular identifiers for immune sequencing clone quantification. Researchers sorted naive CD8 T cells as cells that were CD8+CD4-CCR7+CD45RA+. Findings and caveats of the study: Clones of above 20 RNA copies carried over 97% of effector molecules; in naive cells they carried under 1%.

Each CDR3 protein gets one entry after TCRdb re-called the PCR reads with MiXCR. This table has around 300,000 distinct CDR3 sequences, roughly a quarter appearing once. The sequencing input was naive CD8+ T cells from blood, with Jurkat cell RNA spiked in. The subset here: FACS-sorted CD8+CD4-CCR7+CD45RA+ naive T cells. The receptor was isolated from a human donor in good health. Some libraries in this study had Jurkat cell RNA spiked in. The chain has TRBV24-1 and TRBJ2-1; 11 bases map to TRBD2. CDR3 sequence: CATSDLLAGDEQFF. The CDR3, as DNA: TGTGCCACCAGTGATTTACTAGCGGGGGATGAGCAGTTCTTC.